This T cell receptor (beta chain) was found in a study of cytomegalovirus exposure and HLA in healthy donors. General study results and limits: The authors later linked a missense DCLRE1C variant to TCR beta V- and J-gene trimming. Earlier findings revealed that most TCR beta V segments proved productive either about 87% or about 30% of the time. DRB1 had the most TCR associations and HLA-C the fewest, a later analysis found, with rates varying by HLA locus. In a later analysis, at a false discovery rate of 0.05, roughly 18,000 TCR beta sequences were associated with HLA alleles.

J was trimmed by 10 bases and V by 5 bases; bases with no gene match: 11. The CDR3 extends over 15 amino acids. Per the germline V gene, CDR1 is MNHEY and CDR2 is SMNVEV (reference sequence). PCR employed 60 Vbeta and 13 Jbeta primers. The method was immunoSEQ multiplex PCR; TCRdb's version includes in-frame clones alone and lacks a portion of them. The sample includes 150,000 to 200,000 clones, over 80% of them seen just once. The sample holds one count of this clone. Its target is unknown. The sequenced material came from PBMCs. The chain is built from TRBV27 and TRBJ2-2; 9 nucleotides align to TRBD2. The source of this sequence is a male donor in good health and CMV-seropositive. In DNA, the CDR3 is TGTGCCAGCAGTCAGTGGCTAGCGGGAACGGAGGAGCTGTTTTTT. Residues: CASSQWLAGTEELFF.